What follows describes a single T cell receptor beta chain. The sample originates from a study of blood T cell repertoires in COVID-19. Study at large: The origin of the acute and convalescent COVID-19 samples was the United States, Italy and Spain.

The protocol was immunoSEQ multiplex PCR, while the TCRdb copy is restricted to in-frame clones and leaves out a portion. The table lists around 260,000 clones, over 75% of them singletons. Trimming took off 4 bases at V and 0 bases at J, with 10 bases between the two ends. Germline CDR1 reads SQVTM; CDR2 reads ANQGSEA. This CDR3 region has 14 residues. Sequencing input: PBMCs or T cells enriched from blood (not recorded which). The chain links TRBV29-1 to TRBJ2-1; D perhaps matches TRBD1 (6 bases). The receptor's source is a woman under 40 who had recovered from COVID-19. The CDR3 is CSVGQVSSYNEQFF. CDR3 coding DNA: TGCAGCGTTGGACAGGTTAGCTCCTACAATGAGCAGTTCTTC.